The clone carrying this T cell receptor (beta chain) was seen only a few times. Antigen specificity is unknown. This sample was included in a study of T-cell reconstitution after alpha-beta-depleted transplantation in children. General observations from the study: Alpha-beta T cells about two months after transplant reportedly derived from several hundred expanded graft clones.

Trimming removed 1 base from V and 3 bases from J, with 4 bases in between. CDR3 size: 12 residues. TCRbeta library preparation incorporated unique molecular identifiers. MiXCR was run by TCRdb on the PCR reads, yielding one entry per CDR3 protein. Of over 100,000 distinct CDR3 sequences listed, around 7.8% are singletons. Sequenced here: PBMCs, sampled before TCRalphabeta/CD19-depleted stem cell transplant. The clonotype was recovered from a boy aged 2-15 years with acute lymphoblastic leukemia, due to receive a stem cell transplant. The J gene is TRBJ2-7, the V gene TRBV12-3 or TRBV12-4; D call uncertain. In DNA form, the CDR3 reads TGTGCCAGCAGTTTAGTCGACTACGAGCAGTACTTC. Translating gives CASSLVDYEQYF.